The 8 T cell receptor beta chains below all came from one sample that was sequenced in a study of blood T cell repertoires in COVID-19. Profiling relied on immunoSEQ multiplex PCR, and the TCRdb table lists in-frame clones only, not all of them. The data contain 120,000 to 150,000 clones, about four fifths of them seen just once; the ten biggest clones take up roughly 10%. Sequenced sample: peripheral blood. The source is a woman aged 80 or older in a cohort sampled during active or convalescent COVID-19.

The chain combines TRBV30 with TRBJ2-3, with TRBD2 identical over 10 bases. The CDR3 runs 14 residues. The germline gives CDR1 GTSNPN, CDR2 SVGIG (reference sequence). With 1 base clipped from V and 7 bases from J, the junction kept 5 bases outside the gene matches. The CDR3 DNA is TGTGCCTGGAGTGCGACTAGCGGGTTGAATACGCAGTATTTT. The encoded protein is CAWSATSGLNTQYF.

This chain joins TRBV3-1 (or the pseudogene TRBV3-2) and TRBJ1-1, with 8 bases fitting TRBD1. V shed 1 base, J shed 0 bases, and the junction held 7 bases outside the gene matches. The CDR3 runs to 17 residues. CDR1 and CDR2 (germline): LGHDT, YNNKEL (reference sequence). CDR3 residues: CASSQGTGTGLNTEAFF. The CDR3 DNA is TGTGCCAGCAGCCAAGGAACCGGGACAGGACTGAACACTGAAGCTTTCTTT.

On this clone: This sample also contains other DNA sequences that code for the same CDR3. The chain has TRBV6-5 and TRBJ1-1; D not resolved. From germline, CDR1 is MNHEY and CDR2 SVGAGI. Trimming removed 8 bases at V and 1 base at J, with 5 bases between. The CDR3 has 11 amino acids. CDR3 nucleotides: TGTGCCAGCCGACAGAACACTGAAGCTTTCTTT. Protein sequence: CASRQNTEAFF.

V is TRBV12-3 or TRBV12-4 and J is TRBJ2-7; D possibly corresponds to TRBD2 (5 bases). The CDR3 has 11 residues. Trimming took 6 bases from V and 4 from J, leaving 7 bases between them. The CDR3 bases are TGTGCCAGCAGCAGAGGGTACGAGCAGTACGTC. The encoded protein is CASSRGYEQYV.

The gene calls are TRBV7-2 and TRBJ2-5; TRBD2 might be the D (6 bases). Trimming left V 1 base short and J 6 bases short, with 21 bases between. The CDR3 is made up of 17 amino acids. Germline V lookup: CDR1 SGHTA, CDR2 FQGNSA. The CDR3 bases are TGTGCCAGCAGCTTAGTTATTTTTGAGGGAGGTTCGCAGACCCAGTACTTC. Translation: CASSLVIFEGGSQTQYF.

The J gene is TRBJ2-7, the V gene TRBV4-2; TRBD2 agrees at 16 bases. The CDR3 is made up of 18 amino acids. V shed 2 bases and J 0 bases; nucleotides not matched to a gene: 4. From germline, CDR1 is LGHNA and CDR2 YNFKEQ. CDR3 nucleotide sequence: TGTGCCAGCAGCCAATGGGGACTAGCGGGGGGGAGCTCCTACGAGCAGTACTTC. Protein: CASSQWGLAGGSSYEQYF.

CDR3: CASSPGAGYTF. CDR3 DNA sequence: TGTGCCAGCAGCCCCGGAGCAGGCTACACCTTC. The chain carries TRBV7-2 and TRBJ1-2; no clear D gene. The CDR3 is made up of 11 amino acids. V lost 5 bases and J 8 bases, leaving 9 bases between the germline ends. Germline CDR1 SGHTA, CDR2 FQGNSA.

This clone showed up just a few times. This sequence joins TRBV1 and TRBJ2-1; the table's TRBD2 call for D was not verified on the DNA. TRBV1 is given as a pseudogene. The CDR3 has 17 amino acids. CDR3: CTSSQGDSGTYYNEQFF. In DNA form, the CDR3 reads TGCACCAGCAGCCAAGGCGATAGCGGAACGTACTACAATGAGCAGTTCTTC.